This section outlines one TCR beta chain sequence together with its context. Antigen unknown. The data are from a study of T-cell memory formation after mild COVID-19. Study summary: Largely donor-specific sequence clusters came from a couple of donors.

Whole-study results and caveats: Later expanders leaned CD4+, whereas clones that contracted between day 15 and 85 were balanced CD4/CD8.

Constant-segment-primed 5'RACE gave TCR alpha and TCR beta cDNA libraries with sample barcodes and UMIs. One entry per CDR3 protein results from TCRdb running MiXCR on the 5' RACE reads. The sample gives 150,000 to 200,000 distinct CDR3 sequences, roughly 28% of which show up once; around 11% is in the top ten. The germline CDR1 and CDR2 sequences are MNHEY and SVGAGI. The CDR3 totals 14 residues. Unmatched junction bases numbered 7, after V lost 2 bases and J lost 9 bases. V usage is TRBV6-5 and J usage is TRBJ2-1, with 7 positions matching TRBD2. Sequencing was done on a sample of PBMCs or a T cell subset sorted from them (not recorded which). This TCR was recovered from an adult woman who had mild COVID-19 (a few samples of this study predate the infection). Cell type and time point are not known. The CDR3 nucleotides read TGTGCCAGCAGTTACCTACGCCCGGGGGGTGAGCAGTTCTTC. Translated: CASSYLRPGGEQFF.